The 11 T cell receptor beta chains given below trace back to one sample, sequenced in a study of blood T cells in healthy people across ages. With a J-beta primer mix and a sample-barcoded 5' primer, a second PCR ran about 6 to 11 cycles. TCRdb reprocessed the 5' RACE reads with MiXCR, giving one entry per CDR3 protein. The sample consists of some 880,000 distinct CDR3 sequences, under 40% of them appearing once. Specimen: blood. Receptors were obtained from a man younger than 35 in good health.

This rearrangement joins TRBV29-1 to TRBJ1-1; TRBD1 is a possible D gene (5 bases). Per germline, CDR1 SQVTM and CDR2 ANQGSEA. CDR3 length: 13 amino acids. The V and J ends lost 4 bases and 1 base respectively, with 10 bases between them. The CDR3 protein is CSVGGGTNTEAFF. The DNA for the CDR3 is TGCAGCGTTGGAGGAGGGACGAACACTGAAGCTTTCTTT.

This clonotype came up once. This chain connects TRBV7-2 to TRBJ1-2; D is unresolved. With 2 bases removed from V and 4 bases from J, the gap between germline ends came to 14 bases. The CDR3 has 15 residues. CDR1 is SGHTA and CDR2 is FQGNSA in the germline V gene. The CDR3 sequence is CASSLYARTSYGYTF. The CDR3 DNA reads as TGTGCCAGCAGCTTATACGCCAGGACCTCCTATGGCTACACCTTC.

This sequence joins TRBV27 and TRBJ1-1; a possible D gene is TRBD1 (5 bases). The CDR3 has 13 residues. Trimming cost V 7 bases and J 8 bases, with 17 bases left between them. Germline-derived CDR1 and CDR2 are MNHEY and SMNVEV (reference sequence). The CDR3 region is CASIGRVGTEAFF. In nucleotides, the CDR3 is TGTGCCAGCATAGGCAGGGTAGGAACCGAAGCTTTCTTT.

This rearrangement joins TRBV5-6 to TRBJ1-1, with D possibly being TRBD1 (5 bases). CDR1 and CDR2 (germline): SGHDT, YYEEEE. Trimming took 2 bases from V and 6 from J, leaving 11 bases between them. The CDR3 covers 13 residues. The chain's CDR3 is CASSFLTGAEAFF. The CDR3 nucleotides are TGTGCCAGCAGCTTCCTTACAGGAGCTGAAGCTTTCTTT.

This clonotype was seen a handful of times. This rearrangement joins TRBV25-1 to TRBJ2-5; TRBD2 matches 7 bases. CDR1 MGHDK and CDR2 SYGVNS come from the germline V gene. V gave up 1 base and J gave up 11 bases; unmatched junction bases: 16. The CDR3 is 16 amino acids. CDR3 sequence (DNA): TGTGCCAGCAGTGAATTGCGGGCTAGCGGAAACAATGAGCAGTACTTC. Protein sequence: CASSELRASGNNEQYF.

The chain couples TRBV11-2 to TRBJ2-1; possibly TRBD2 for D (7 bases). This CDR3 spans 14 amino acids. CDR1 is SGHAT and CDR2 is FQNNGV in the germline V gene. V dropped 5 bases and J dropped 6 bases, with 14 bases sitting between them. The CDR3 protein is CASSVGGLINEQFF. CDR3 DNA sequence: TGTGCCAGCAGCGTGGGGGGGCTTATCAATGAGCAGTTCTTC.

This chain uses TRBV9 with TRBJ1-2; D gene unclear. The CDR3 totals 10 residues. V was trimmed by 6 bases and J by 4 bases, leaving 4 bases between them. Per germline, CDR1 SGDLS and CDR2 YYNGEE. CDR3 DNA sequence: TGTGCCAGCATGGGCTATGGCTACACCTTC. Translating gives CASMGYGYTF.

This clonotype came up many times. The chain couples TRBV29-1 to TRBJ2-6; D unresolved. The V gene lost 5 bases and the J gene lost 0 bases, with 5 bases spanning the gap. CDR1 SQVTM and CDR2 ANQGSEA come from the germline V gene. CDR3 length equals 13 residues. CDR3 in amino acids: CSVPGSGANVLTF. CDR3 sequence (DNA): TGCAGCGTTCCGGGCTCTGGGGCCAACGTCCTGACTTTC.

Notes on this clonotype: A junction boundary mismatches the germline segment, possibly from a read error. This chain links TRBV4-3 with TRBJ2-1; 7 nucleotides agree with TRBD2. Germline V gene data show CDR1 as LGHNA and CDR2 as YSLEER. The CDR3 loop spans 17 amino acids. The CDR3 DNA follows: TGCGCCGGCAGCCAAGATCGAGGAGGACTAGTCATAGGTGAGCAGTTCTTC. Translated: CAGSQDRGGLVIGEQFF.

The chain links TRBV7-9 to TRBJ1-1, with D unresolved. The CDR3 has 13 residues. Trimming pared 1 base from V and 5 bases from J, leaving 8 bases between. Germline CDR1 reads SEHNR; CDR2 reads FQNEAQ (reference sequence). The CDR3 loop reads CASSLGYRTEAFF. CDR3 coding DNA: TGTGCCAGCAGCTTAGGGTACAGAACTGAAGCTTTCTTT.

This clonotype was detected only a few times. This chain links TRBV7-2 with TRBJ1-5; D not certain. The CDR3 covers 18 residues. The ends were cut back, 1 base at V and 0 bases at J, with 16 bases in the middle. Germline lookup yields CDR1 SGHTA and CDR2 FQGNSA. The CDR3 region is CASSLGLRPAYSNQPQHF. CDR3 sequence (DNA): TGTGCCAGCAGCTTAGGGTTGAGACCGGCTTATAGCAATCAGCCCCAGCATTTT.